This T cell receptor (beta chain) was recorded in a study of T cell responses to AZD1222 COVID-19 vaccine. CDR3 size: 14 residues. Germline V CDR1 and CDR2: SGHAT, FQNNGV. V was clipped by 1 base and J by 1 base, with 7 bases between them. This table comes from immunoSEQ multiplex PCR, and its TCRdb copy is limited to in-frame clones, with some not included. The sample carries about 100,000 clones, about 87% recorded once. The input for sequencing was peripheral blood, taken on day 0 of AZD1222 vaccination. The chain carries TRBV11-2 and TRBJ1-1; D call uncertain. The sequence came from an adult in good health. The CDR3 sequence is CASSLGASNTEAFF. The DNA for the CDR3 is TGTGCCAGCAGCTTAGGGGCTTCGAACACTGAAGCTTTCTTT.